This paragraph covers one TCR beta chain sequence. TCR beta CDR3 regions were amplified from RNA transcripts. First-round RT-PCR with HTBI primers amplified the TCR CDR3 region. TCRdb reprocessed the multiplex PCR reads with MiXCR, giving one entry per CDR3 protein. Here the sample spans some 440,000 distinct CDR3 sequences, approximately 14% being singletons. These data come from a study of T cells in Graves' hyperthyroidism and ophthalmopathy. With V trimmed by 8 bases and J by 5 bases, 8 bases remained unmatched. This CDR3 is built from 15 residues. Germline CDR1 KGHSH, CDR2 LQKENI. The rearrangement uses TRBV18 and TRBJ2-7, with TRBD2 matching over 14 bases. The origin of this receptor is a woman between 18 and 29 years old with Graves' hyperthyroidism. Input material: blood. The CDR3, as DNA: TGTGCCAGCAGTTCCCCGGGACTAGCGGGAGACGAGCAGTACTTC. This sequence encodes CASSSPGLAGDEQYF.